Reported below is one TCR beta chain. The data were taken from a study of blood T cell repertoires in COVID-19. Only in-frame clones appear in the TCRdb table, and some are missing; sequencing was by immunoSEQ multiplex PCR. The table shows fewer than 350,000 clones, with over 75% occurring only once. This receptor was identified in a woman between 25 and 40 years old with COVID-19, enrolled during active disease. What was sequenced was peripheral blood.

The CDR3 reads CASRIARDYGYTF. In DNA, the CDR3 is TGCGCCAGCAGGATAGCCAGGGACTATGGCTACACCTTC. The chain carries TRBV5-1 and TRBJ1-2; D may be TRBD1 (5 bases). CDR3 length: 13 amino acids. V lost 5 bases, J lost 3 bases, and 11 bases lay in between. Germline V gene lookup returns CDR1 SGHRS and CDR2 YFSETQ.